The T cell receptor beta chain under discussion was sequenced for a study of PD-L1 blockade in urothelial cancer. TCRdb's table, derived via immunoSEQ multiplex PCR, lists solely in-frame clones and lacks some. The table includes 65,000 to 80,000 clones, roughly 90% detected once. The time point denotes: pretreatment peripheral blood. The germline CDR1 and CDR2 sequences are SGHRS and YFSETQ. The CDR3 runs to 20 residues. V lost 4 bases and J lost 0; bases outside the gene matches: 18. This receptor was taken from a man in his 70s with urothelial cancer. The source material was PBMCs, sampled around atezolizumab (anti-PD-L1) treatment. The chain is built from TRBV5-1 and TRBJ2-7; 11 bases are shared with TRBD2. The CDR3 bases are TGCGCCAGCAGCGCGAACAGTGGACTAGCGGGTTCCTCTAGCTCCTACGAGCAGTACTTC. It codes for CASSANSGLAGSSSSYEQYF.